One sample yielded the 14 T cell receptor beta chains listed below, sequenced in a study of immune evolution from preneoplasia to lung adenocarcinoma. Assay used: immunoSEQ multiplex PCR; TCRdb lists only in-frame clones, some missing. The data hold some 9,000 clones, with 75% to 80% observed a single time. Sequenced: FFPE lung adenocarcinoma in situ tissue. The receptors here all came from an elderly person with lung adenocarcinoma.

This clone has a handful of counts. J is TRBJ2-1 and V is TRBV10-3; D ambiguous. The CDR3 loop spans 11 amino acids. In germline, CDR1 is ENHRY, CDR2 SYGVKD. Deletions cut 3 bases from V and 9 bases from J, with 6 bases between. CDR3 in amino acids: CAISDSGEQFF. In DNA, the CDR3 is TGTGCCATCAGTGATAGTGGTGAGCAGTTCTTC.

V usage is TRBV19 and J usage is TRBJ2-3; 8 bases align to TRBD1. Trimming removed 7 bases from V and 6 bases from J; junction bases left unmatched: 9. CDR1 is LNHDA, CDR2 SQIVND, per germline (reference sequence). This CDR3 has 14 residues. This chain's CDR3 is CASTTGTGYDTQYF. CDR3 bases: TGTGCCAGTACCACCGGGACAGGTTATGATACGCAGTATTTT.

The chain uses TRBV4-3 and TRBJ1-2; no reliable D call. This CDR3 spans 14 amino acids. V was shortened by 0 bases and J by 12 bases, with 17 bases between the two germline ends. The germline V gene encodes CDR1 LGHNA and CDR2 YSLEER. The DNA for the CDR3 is TGCGCCAGCAGCCAAGATTTGAGGAGGGTGTACCACACCTTC. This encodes CASSQDLRRVYHTF.

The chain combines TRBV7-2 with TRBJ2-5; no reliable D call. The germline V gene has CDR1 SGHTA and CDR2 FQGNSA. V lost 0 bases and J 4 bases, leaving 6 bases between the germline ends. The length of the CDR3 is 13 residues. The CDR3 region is CASSLARIETQYF. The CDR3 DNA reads TGTGCCAGCAGCTTAGCAAGGATAGAGACCCAGTACTTC.

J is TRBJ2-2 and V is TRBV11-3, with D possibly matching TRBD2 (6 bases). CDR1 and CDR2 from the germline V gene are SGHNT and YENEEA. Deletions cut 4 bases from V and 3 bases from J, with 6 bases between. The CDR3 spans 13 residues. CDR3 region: CASSWGDTGELFF. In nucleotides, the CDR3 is TGTGCCAGCAGCTGGGGGGACACCGGGGAGCTGTTTTTT.

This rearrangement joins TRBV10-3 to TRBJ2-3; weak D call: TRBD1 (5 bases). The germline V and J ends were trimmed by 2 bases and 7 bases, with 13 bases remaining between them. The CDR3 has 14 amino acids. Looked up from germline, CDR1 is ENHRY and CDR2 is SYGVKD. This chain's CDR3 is CAISEGQGSNTQYF. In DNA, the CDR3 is TGTGCCATCAGTGAGGGGCAGGGAAGTAATACGCAGTATTTT.

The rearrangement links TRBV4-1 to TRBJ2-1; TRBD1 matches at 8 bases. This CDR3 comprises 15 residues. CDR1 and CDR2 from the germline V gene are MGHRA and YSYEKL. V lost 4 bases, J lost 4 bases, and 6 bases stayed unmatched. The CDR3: CASSRPGTGYNEQFF. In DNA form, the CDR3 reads TGCGCCAGCAGCCGTCCCGGGACAGGATACAATGAGCAGTTCTTC.

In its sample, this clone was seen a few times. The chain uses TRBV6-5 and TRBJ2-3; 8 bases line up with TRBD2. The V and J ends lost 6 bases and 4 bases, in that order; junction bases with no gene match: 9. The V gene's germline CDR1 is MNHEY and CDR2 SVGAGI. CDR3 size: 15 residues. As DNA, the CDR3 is TGTGCCAGCAGCCCGAAGGACGGGGGGGCAGATACGCAGTATTTT. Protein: CASSPKDGGADTQYF.

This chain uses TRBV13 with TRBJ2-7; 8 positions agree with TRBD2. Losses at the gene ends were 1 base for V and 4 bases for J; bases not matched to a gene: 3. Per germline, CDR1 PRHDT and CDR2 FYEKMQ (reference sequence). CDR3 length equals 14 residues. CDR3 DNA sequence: TGTGCCAGCAGCTTAGCGGGGGGGAAGTACGAGCAGTACTTC. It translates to CASSLAGGKYEQYF. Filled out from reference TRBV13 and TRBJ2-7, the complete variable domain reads AAGVIQSPRHLIKEKRETATLKCYPIPRHDTVYWYQQGPGQDPQFLISFYEKMQSDKGSIPDRFSAQQFSDYHSELNMSSLELGDSALYFCASSLAGGKYEQYFGPGTRLTVT.

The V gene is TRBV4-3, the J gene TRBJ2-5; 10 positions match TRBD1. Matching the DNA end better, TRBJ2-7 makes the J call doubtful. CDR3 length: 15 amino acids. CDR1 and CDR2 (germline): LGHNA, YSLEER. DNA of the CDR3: TGCGCCAGCAGCCAAGAGAGGACAGGGGGCTACGAGCAGTACTTC. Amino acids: CASSQERTGGYEQYF.

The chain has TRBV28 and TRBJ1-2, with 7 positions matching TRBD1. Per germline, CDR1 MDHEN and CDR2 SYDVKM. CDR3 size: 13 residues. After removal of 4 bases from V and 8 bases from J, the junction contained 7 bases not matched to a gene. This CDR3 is CASSSAEGGGYTF. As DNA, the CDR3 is TGTGCCAGCAGTTCGGCGGAAGGGGGCGGCTACACCTTC.

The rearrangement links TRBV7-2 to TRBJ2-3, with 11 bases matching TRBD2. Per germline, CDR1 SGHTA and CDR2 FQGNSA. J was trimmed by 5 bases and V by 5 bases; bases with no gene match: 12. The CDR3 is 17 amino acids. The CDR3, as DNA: TGTGCCAGCAGCCCCGCCCCCAGACTAGCGGGGAGAGATACGCAGTATTTT. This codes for CASSPAPRLAGRDTQYF.

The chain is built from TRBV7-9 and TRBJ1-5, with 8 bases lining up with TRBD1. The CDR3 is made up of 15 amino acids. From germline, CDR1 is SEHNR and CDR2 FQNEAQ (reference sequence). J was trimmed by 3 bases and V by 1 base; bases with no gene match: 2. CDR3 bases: TGTGCCAGCAGCTTAGGGACAGGGATCAATCAGCCCCAGCATTTT. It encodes CASSLGTGINQPQHF.

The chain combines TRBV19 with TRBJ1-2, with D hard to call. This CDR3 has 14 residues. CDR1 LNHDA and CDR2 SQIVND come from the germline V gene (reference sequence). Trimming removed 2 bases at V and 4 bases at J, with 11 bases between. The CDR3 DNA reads TGTGCCAGTAGTATATCGGGGTATGGCTATGGCTACACCTTC. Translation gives CASSISGYGYGYTF.